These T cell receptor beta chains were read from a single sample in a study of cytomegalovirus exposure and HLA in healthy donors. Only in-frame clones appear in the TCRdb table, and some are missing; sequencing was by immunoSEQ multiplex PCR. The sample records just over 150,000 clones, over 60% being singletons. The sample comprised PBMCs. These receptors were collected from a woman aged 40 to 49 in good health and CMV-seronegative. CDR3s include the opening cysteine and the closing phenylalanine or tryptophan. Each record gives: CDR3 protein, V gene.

CDR3 protein: CASSFTFAQHYEQYF
V gene: TRBV5-6

CDR3 protein: CASRLPRGANEQFF
V gene: TRBV6-5

CDR3 protein: CASSQGGVRTDTQYF
V gene: TRBV4-1

CDR3 protein: CASSQDPGQSYEQYF
V gene: TRBV4-1

CDR3 protein: CASSSGDSWEGYTF
V gene: TRBV6-5

CDR3 protein: CASSQDWGQSQYTEAFF
V gene: TRBV4-2

CDR3 protein: CASSFTSGVLDGYTF
V gene: TRBV6-5

CDR3 protein: CASSRFDNYEQYF
V gene: TRBV6-5

CDR3 protein: CASTWTGGAYEQYF
V gene: TRBV19

CDR3 protein: CASIQSLHEQFF
V gene: TRBV7-2

CDR3 protein: CASSLWDRLGVGAFF
V gene: TRBV5-4

CDR3 protein: CASSVGGNGNTIYF
V gene: TRBV6-5

CDR3 protein: CASSRVGTGFTEAFF
V gene: TRBV4-1

CDR3 protein: CASSVDASGYTQYF
V gene: TRBV9

CDR3 protein: CASGTRGETQYF
V gene: TRBV28

CDR3 protein: CASSARLASDTQYF
V gene: TRBV2

CDR3 protein: CASSLGGDYEQYF
V gene: TRBV5-1

CDR3 protein: CASSDTRAGYYEQYF
V gene: TRBV10-1

CDR3 protein: CASSPGAGQGERNTIYF
V gene: TRBV5-4

CDR3 protein: CATTGQGSGETQYF
V gene: TRBV15

CDR3 protein: CASSLAGGPLEQYF
V gene: TRBV28

CDR3 protein: CASLSTGGEKLFF
V gene: TRBV18

CDR3 protein: CASSPTQDNTEAFF
V gene: TRBV18

CDR3 protein: CASTMGAGQPQHF
V gene: TRBV6-5

CDR3 protein: CASSVGGTGGGEQFF
V gene: TRBV9

CDR3 protein: CASMENRGSSYEQYF
V gene: TRBV6-5

CDR3 protein: CASSELPGLPGGNTIYF
V gene: TRBV5-1

CDR3 protein: CASSQAPGAPLHF
V gene: TRBV4-2

CDR3 protein: CASSPMLTGVPATNEKLFF
V gene: TRBV5-8

CDR3 protein: CASSEGTGGFYGYTF
V gene: TRBV6-1

CDR3 protein: CASSPSGIETQYF
V gene: TRBV10-1

CDR3 protein: CATMFAGGTGETQYF
V gene: TRBV15

CDR3 protein: CARSGGEAGRVTGELFF
V gene: TRBV5-3